A single sample is the source of the 17 T cell receptor beta chains below, sequenced in a study of regulatory T cells in long-lasting Graves disease. Described time point: newly diagnosed GD, antithyroid drugs for less than 3 months. From PBMCs, RNA was extracted and then used to make the TCR library. TCR beta libraries were built with iRepertoire HTBI primers and Arm-PCR of CDR3 regions. TCRdb reprocessed the multiplex PCR reads with MiXCR, giving one entry per CDR3 protein. The sample lists some 250,000 distinct CDR3 sequences; about 18% were seen once. A further study also used this sample, focusing on T cells in Graves' hyperthyroidism and ophthalmopathy.

The sequenced sample was peripheral blood mononuclear cells (PBMCs), obtained at new diagnosis, from a patient treated with antithyroid drugs. The source is a woman aged 30 to 39 with Graves disease.

This clonotype was seen ten or more times. J is TRBJ2-1 and V is TRBV11-2, with TRBD2 identical over 11 bases. This CDR3 spans 12 amino acids. V gave up 5 bases and J gave up 15 bases; unmatched junction bases: 6. Germline V gene data show CDR1 as SGHAT and CDR2 as FQNNGV. CDR3 sequence reads: CASSLAGGGGFF. CDR3 bases: TGTGCCAGCAGCCTAGCGGGGGGAGGTGGGTTCTTC.

This clonotype came up once. The chain is built from TRBV20-1 and TRBJ1-3; tentative D call: TRBD1 (6 bases). There are 15 residues in the CDR3. CDR1 is DFQATT and CDR2 is SNEGSKA in the germline V gene (reference sequence). Trimming took 5 bases from V and 0 from J, leaving 14 bases between them. CDR3 region: CSADTGTNSGNTIYF. In DNA, the CDR3 is TGCAGTGCTGACACAGGGACCAACTCTGGAAACACCATATATTTT.

V gene TRBV11-2 combines with J gene TRBJ1-4; D is unresolved. V was trimmed by 5 bases and J by 4 bases, leaving 14 bases between them. This CDR3 region has 15 residues. Germline V gives CDR1 SGHAT, CDR2 FQNNGV. Here the CDR3 reads CASSQDEVVNEKLFF. In nucleotides, the CDR3 is TGTGCCAGCAGCCAAGATGAAGTGGTTAATGAAAAACTGTTTTTT. Full variable domain (missing parts from reference TRBV11-2 and TRBJ1-4): EAGVAQSPRYKIIEKRQSVAFWCNPISGHATLYWYQQILGQGPKLLIQFQNNGVVDDSQLPKDRFSAERLKGVDSTLKIQPAKLEDSAVYLCASSQDEVVNEKLFFGSGTQLSVL.

The table lists this clonotype with many counts. The chain is built from TRBV7-9 and TRBJ1-4; no definite D call. The CDR3 has 15 amino acids. Deletions cut 5 bases from V and 7 bases from J, with 17 bases between. In germline, CDR1 is SEHNR, CDR2 FQNEAQ (reference sequence). The CDR3 nucleotides are TGTGCCAGCAGCCCGCCACAAGGGCTGTCTGAAAAACTGTTTTTT. It codes for CASSPPQGLSEKLFF.

This clonotype was seen many times. The V call is TRBV7-9, the J call TRBJ2-7; tentatively, D is TRBD1 (6 bases). Trimming took off 5 bases at V and 0 bases at J, with 14 bases between the two ends. Germline V gives CDR1 SEHNR, CDR2 FQNEAQ (reference sequence). The CDR3 spans 15 residues. The CDR3 region is CASSGNRVFSYEQYF. The CDR3 nucleotides are TGTGCCAGCAGCGGAAACAGGGTATTCTCCTACGAGCAGTACTTC. Together with reference TRBV7-9 and TRBJ2-7, the CDR3 gives the full variable domain: DTGVSQNPRHKITKRGQNVTFRCDPISEHNRLYWYRQTLGQGPEFLTYFQNEAQLEKSRLLSDRFSAERPKGSFSTLEIQRTEQGDSAMYLCASSGNRVFSYEQYFGPGTRLTVT.

Ten or more counts support this clonotype. J is TRBJ1-4 and V is TRBV20-1, with D possibly being TRBD1 (5 bases). Trimming stripped 3 bases from V and 8 bases from J, with 19 bases between. This CDR3 has 15 residues. In germline, CDR1 is DFQATT, CDR2 SNEGSKA (reference sequence). The CDR3: CSARDPGLPTEKLFF. DNA for the CDR3: TGCAGTGCTAGGGACCCGGGACTCCCTACGGAAAAACTGTTTTTT.

Details on this clonotype: A far larger clone is only one base removed, so a read error is likely. The chain uses TRBV7-9 and TRBJ2-7; 9 bases line up with TRBD1. This CDR3 region has 14 residues. CDR1 SEHNR and CDR2 FQNEAQ come from the germline V gene (reference sequence). With V trimmed by 8 bases and J by 7 bases, 12 bases remained unmatched. The CDR3 DNA follows: TGTGCCAGCGGGGACCGGGACAGGGTGAGAGAGCAGTACTTC. Its translation: CASGDRDRVREQYF. Combining the CDR3 with reference TRBV7-9 and TRBJ2-7 gives the whole variable domain DTGVSQNPRHKITKRGQNVTFRCDPISEHNRLYWYRQTLGQGPEFLTYFQNEAQLEKSRLLSDRFSAERPKGSFSTLEIQRTEQGDSAMYLCASGDRDRVREQYFGPGTRLTVT.

This clonotype was recorded at least ten times. The chain carries TRBV20-1 and TRBJ1-2, with D perhaps matching TRBD1 (5 bases). The V gene lost 3 bases and the J gene lost 6 bases, with 11 bases spanning the gap. Germline V gives CDR1 DFQATT, CDR2 SNEGSKA (reference sequence). The CDR3 spans 12 residues. The chain's CDR3 is CSASRGDDGYTF. DNA for the CDR3: TGCAGTGCTAGCCGGGGGGACGATGGCTACACCTTC.

The V gene is TRBV29-1, the J gene TRBJ2-3; D might be TRBD1 or TRBD2, each matching 7 bases. Germline-derived CDR1 and CDR2 are SQVTM and ANQGSEA. CDR3 length equals 13 residues. With 7 bases removed from V and 4 bases from J, the gap between germline ends came to 15 bases. This CDR3 reads CSEGQGGADTQYF. The CDR3 region has the DNA TGCAGCGAGGGGCAGGGGGGGGCAGATACGCAGTATTTT.

A note on this clonotype: One base away lies a much larger clone, so this may be a sequencing read error. The J gene is TRBJ1-1, the V gene TRBV20-1, with D unresolved. Trimming pared 3 bases from V and 4 bases from J, leaving 12 bases between. The CDR3 covers 13 residues. Looked up from germline, CDR1 is DFQATT and CDR2 is SNEGSKA (reference sequence). CDR3 DNA: TGCAGTGCTAGGGGTCTTGTGGGCACTGAAGCTTTCTTT. Translating it yields CSARGLVGTEAFF.

This clonotype was counted many times. The V and J genes are TRBV20-1 and TRBJ2-7; 9 nucleotides align to TRBD2. The CDR3 is made up of 15 amino acids. V lost 0 bases, J lost 0 bases, and 3 bases stayed unmatched. Germline CDR1 and CDR2: DFQATT and SNEGSKA (reference sequence). The CDR3 here is CSARDVTSGSYEQYF. Written as DNA, the CDR3 is TGCAGTGCTAGAGACGTGACTAGCGGCTCCTACGAGCAGTACTTC.

Many counts were recorded for this clonotype. This chain joins TRBV2 and TRBJ1-5; no definite D call. This CDR3 region has 17 residues. Germline V gene data show CDR1 as SNHLY and CDR2 as FYNNEI. V lost 0 bases and J 0 bases, leaving 12 bases between the germline ends. CDR3 sequence reads: CASSEALYIYSNQPQHF. The CDR3 DNA reads TGTGCCAGCAGTGAAGCGCTGTACATATATAGCAATCAGCCCCAGCATTTT.

V gene TRBV28 combines with J gene TRBJ2-1; 14 positions agree with TRBD2. Germline V gives CDR1 MDHEN, CDR2 SYDVKM. CDR3 size: 18 residues. J gave up 7 bases and V 5 bases, and 13 bases lay outside the gene matches. The CDR3 DNA follows: TGTGCCAGCAGTCCTCATCTGGGACTAGCGGGAGTGCGGAATGAGCAGTTCTTC. Translation: CASSPHLGLAGVRNEQFF.

The rearrangement uses TRBV28 and TRBJ2-7, with 7 bases matching TRBD1. Germline CDR1 is MDHEN and CDR2 is SYDVKM. V was clipped by 5 bases and J by 3 bases; unmatched bases: 4. This CDR3 has 13 amino acids. The CDR3 spells CASSPGQYYEQYF. The CDR3 DNA reads as TGTGCCAGCAGTCCGGGACAGTACTACGAGCAGTACTTC.

The table lists this clonotype with a few counts. V gene TRBV29-1 combines with J gene TRBJ2-3, with 9 bases aligning to TRBD1. V lost 7 bases and J lost 1; bases outside the gene matches: 6. This CDR3 comprises 14 residues. Germline CDR1 and CDR2: SQVTM and ANQGSEA. The DNA of the CDR3 is TGCAGCGCACAGGGGGCGAGGGGCACAGATACGCAGTATTTT. Its translation is CSAQGARGTDTQYF.

This clonotype came up many times. This sequence joins TRBV2 and TRBJ2-7, with 7 bases aligning to TRBD1. Near its end, the DNA agrees better with TRBJ2-3, so the J call may be wrong. Looked up from germline, CDR1 is SNHLY and CDR2 is FYNNEI. CDR3 length equals 11 residues. The CDR3 spells CASRTGNTQYF. The CDR3 DNA reads TGTGCCAGCAGGACAGGGAATACGCAGTATTTT.

This clonotype showed up many times. This chain joins TRBV6-2 or TRBV6-3 and TRBJ2-1, with TRBD2 identical over 10 bases. With 2 bases clipped from V and 5 bases from J, the junction kept 15 bases outside the gene matches. The germline V gene has CDR1 MNHEY and CDR2 SVGEGT. The CDR3 covers 19 residues. In DNA, the CDR3 is TGTGCCAGCAGTTACGGGTTCGTTAGCGGGGGGCATTCTGACAATGAGCAGTTCTTC. Translation gives CASSYGFVSGGHSDNEQFF.